This TCR beta chain was identified during a study of cytomegalovirus exposure and HLA in healthy donors (dated by TCRdb to about 2017). General notes on the study: In an earlier analysis of several hundred of the donors, roughly 300 Gb of sequence data and 100 million or so unique TCR beta sequences from roughly 190 million T cells were reported. Five DR-DQ haplotypes were treated as single units for association and clustering because of strong linkage in the cohort. A later analysis re-examined previously published TCR beta repertoires from more than 650 donors and added high-resolution HLA genotyping to investigate patterns of TCR occurrence. The study was designed to test whether signatures of past pathogen exposure could be identified by cataloging public T cell receptors. About 310 gigabases of sequencing data and approximately 85 million unique TCR sequences were included in an early release covering 500 to 750 HLA-typed donors. Rather than drawing on any new phenotypic data, the later analysis identified candidate immune exposures from TCR beta sequences and the way those sequences occurred across donors. Donor age, sex, ethnicity and CMV serostatus were compiled together with the repertoire data. Across 300 to 400 genotyped donors of the cohort, an average of 235,054 unique TCR beta nucleotide sequences per donor were sequenced, and approximately 17% of those sequences were non-productive. Typing coverage differed by locus: A, B, C, DRB1 and DQB1 were typed in roughly 620-630 donors, DQA1 in 522, DPA1 in 600 to 610, and DPB1 in just under 480. The study used immunosequencing to profile the T cell repertoires of approximately 630 subjects and linked those repertoires to cytomegalovirus serostatus. All discovery cohort repertoires had been generated on a single sequencing platform. HLA typing covered class I and class II loci at four-digit resolution. To predict cytomegalovirus infection status, the study combined high-throughput TCR immunosequencing, statistical association of individual TCRs with disease status, and machine learning. Genome-wide SNP genotypes for about 65% of the roughly 700 donors were used in a later genetic analysis, which treated that subset as a discovery cohort. In an earlier analysis of around 540 of the donors, high-throughput TCR beta sequencing was used to judge whether each TCR beta V gene segment behaved as functional or pseudogenic. Of the 398 genotyped donors, about 80% fell in the genetic ancestry cluster associated with self-reported Caucasian donors. In addition to the first cohort of 650 to 750 subjects, a separate validation cohort of 120 different subjects was used.

Broader findings and caveats from the paper: In a later analysis, HLA-associated TCR beta chains were found to be more clonally expanded and to have lower generation probabilities than equally common non-associated chains. The authors suggested that the approach could potentially be generalized to other disease states and immunological phenotypes. The cohort was sequenced for TCR beta chains only, and without alpha or paired-chain data the features that could be detected were limited. Because the 87-base-pair reads could not distinguish some IMGT-functional V segments, including TRBV6-2 and TRBV6-3, those segments were excluded. When HLA alleles, especially DR and DQ, strongly co-occurred, TCR associations were difficult to assign to individual alleles. A total of fewer than 200 TCR beta chains were listed by the study as associated with cytomegalovirus. A further reported finding was that TCR beta sequences accurately predicted the HLA-A and HLA-B alleles for most subjects in the first cohort. Because some donors lacked HLA typing at each locus, the association tests relied only on the typed subset. Presence/absence analyses assumed roughly uniform sequencing depth across donors, an assumption that may not hold. A group of highly shared sequence variants was considered likely to be a technical artifact of the sequencing pipeline. In vitro tests confirmed that three of the cytomegalovirus-associated TCR beta chains recognize cytomegalovirus antigens. Most CMV-associated TCR beta chains appeared to be HLA-restricted in a later analysis, and the HLA associations seemed to be driven largely by CMV exposure. Seventeen rarely observed V segments, including chromosome 9 orphons, were excluded from the earlier analysis of approximately 600 of the donors because counts were too low. A later analysis found that TCR association rates varied across HLA loci, with DRB1 alleles showing the most associated TCRs and HLA-C alleles the fewest. The only immune exposure information available for the cohort was CMV serostatus. In both the original and validation cohorts, the classifier was reported to diagnose cytomegalovirus status with high specificity and sensitivity. A later genetic analysis reported fewer N-insertions in productive TCRs among donors in an Asian-associated ancestry cluster than the roughly 700-donor mean. A later analysis reported that several top co-occurrence clusters appeared linked to parvovirus B19, influenza, CMV and Epstein-Barr virus. A later analysis associated about 17,000 TCR beta sequences with specific HLA alleles at a false discovery rate of 0.05. A later genetic analysis associated a missense DCLRE1C variant with V-gene and J-gene trimming of TCR beta chains, and an independent cohort replicated the association. In an earlier analysis of more than 500 of the donors, most TCR beta V segments appeared in productive rearrangements about 87% or about 30% of the time, broadly matching IMGT annotations. Linkage disequilibrium might explain the correlated functional status among segregating V segments, but an unknown experimental factor could not be excluded. Most TCR sequences were seen in very few donors, while some public TCRs were found in many individuals.

The receptor library was made with the immunoSEQ multiplex PCR assay. For the multiplex PCR, a mixture combining 60 forward primers for TCR Vbeta segments and 13 reverse primers for TCR Jbeta segments was used. The CDR3 region of rearranged TCR beta genes was amplified from genomic DNA by a multiplex PCR assay. The amplified TCR beta libraries were sequenced on the Illumina HiSeq System as 87-base-pair reads. The published analysis was carried out like this. In a later analysis, some 80 million unique TCR beta chains were counted across the 500 to 850 repertoires, and approximately 11 million of these chains were shared by at least two donors. A nearest-neighbor algorithm error-corrected the raw reads and collapsed the reads into unique sequences, merging closely related sequences to remove PCR and sequencing errors. Alignment of CDR3 sequences to IMGT reference sequences was used to assign V, D and J gene segments. Each retained sequence needed at least a six-nucleotide match to both a V gene segment and a J gene segment. Rearrangements were called productive when the CDR3 lacked stop codons and stayed in frame with V and J; all others were non-productive. Following IMGT convention, CDR3 was defined as the stretch from the second conserved V-encoded cysteine to the conserved J-encoded phenylalanine. In an earlier analysis of more than 550 of the donors, sequences lacking an unambiguous match to a single V gene segment were excluded. In an earlier analysis of approximately 500 of the donors, a V segment was called functional when productive rearrangements were above 56.7%, and segregating when the standard deviation between donors exceeded 5%. A statistical classification framework was built to diagnose cytomegalovirus status from the catalog of TCR beta chain sequences. In a later analysis, V and J genes were assigned by comparing TCR nucleotide sequences against IMGT/GENE-DB human TR gene sequences. In a later analysis, CDR3 sequences and most-parsimonious VDJ recombination scenarios were assigned using the TCRdist pipeline. A later analysis defined each TCR beta chain by its CDR3 amino acid sequence plus V-gene family, and excluded reads lacking a unique V-gene family. A later analysis removed 500 to 600 highly shared, low-generation-probability nucleotide sequences to deal with suspected cross-contamination and a sequencing artifact. In a later analysis, a clonal expansion index was calculated for each public chain from normalized within-repertoire ranks of inferred template counts. Generation probabilities in a later analysis came from a VDJ recombination model fitted to out-of-frame rearrangements, and those results were checked against IGoR. A later analysis scored TCR-TCR, TCR-HLA and TCR-CMV co-occurrence with hypergeometric tests, applying a repertoire-size bias correction to TCR pairs. In a later analysis, false discovery rates were estimated by permuting HLA or CMV assignments 20 times. In a later analysis, co-occurring TCRs were grouped with DBSCAN, and TCRdist sequence similarity was added when clustering was performed within HLA-allele-positive subsets. Co-occurrence clustering excluded repertoires with fewer than 30,000 or more than 120,000 public chains, plus five with anomalous nucleotide sharing. TCRdb mirrors the immuneACCESS table, restricted to in-frame sequences. Some clones are absent from its copies; in checked studies, under half trace to an unresolved V gene, and the reason for the others is unknown. The V and J calls and clone size were taken over from that table, and D and trimming were inferred from the DNA. For this sample the table gives about 62,000 clones, of which 65% to 75% were detected only once. The ten largest clones add up to roughly 5.2% of the sample.

The cohort consisted of 650 to 850 healthy bone marrow donors. Cohort members were all nominally healthy when sampled, although unrecorded immune exposures were likely present. The donor tested CMV seronegative, placing the donor among the roughly 340 seronegative members of the cohort. Every donor gave a peripheral blood sample, and the peripheral blood mononuclear cells from that sample were used for TCR beta sequencing. Genomic DNA was extracted from the blood cell samples with the Qiagen DNeasy Blood Extraction Kit. Concerning this clone: The antigen it binds to is not known. No much larger clone is present one base from it, and per-base qualities are unavailable.

The germline V gene encodes CDR1 SGHTA and CDR2 FQGNSA. Here V drops 5 bases and J drops 4 bases, and the junction holds 5 bases not matched to any gene. From its cysteine to its phenylalanine, the CDR3 spans 16 amino acids. Of all the DNA, just the CDR3 is kept, 48 bases in frame from base 1. The V gene is TRBV7-2 and the J gene is TRBJ2-1; 13 middle bases align to TRBD2. The sample taken for sequencing was PBMCs. The clonotype was recovered from a woman in her twenties or thirties in good health and CMV-seronegative. At the DNA level, the sequence is TGTGCCAGCAGCACCCGGACTAGCGGGAGTTACAATGAGCAGTTCTTC. This gives the protein CASSTRTSGSYNEQFF.